The 30 T cell receptor beta chains below all came from one sample that was sequenced in a study of cytomegalovirus exposure and HLA in healthy donors. It was with 60 Vbeta and 13 Jbeta primers that the PCR ran. Produced via immunoSEQ multiplex PCR; TCRdb's table is partial and in-frame only. Among around 200,000 clones listed, more than 75% were seen once. The specimen was PBMCs. The receptors stem from a woman aged 40 to 50 in good health and CMV-seronegative.

This rearrangement joins TRBV6-5 to TRBJ1-5; 7 bases are shared with TRBD1. J lost 0 bases, V lost 4 bases, and 6 bases had no gene match. Germline V gene sequence: CDR1 MNHEY, CDR2 SVGAGI. CDR3 length: 16 amino acids. The CDR3 nucleotides are TGTGCCAGCAGTTTGACAGGGCCATATAGCAATCAGCCCCAGCATTTT. This gives the protein CASSLTGPYSNQPQHF.

V usage is TRBV7-9 and J usage is TRBJ2-7, with D possibly being TRBD1 (6 bases). With 5 bases removed from V and 3 bases from J, the gap between germline ends came to 14 bases. The CDR3 is made up of 14 amino acids. From germline, CDR1 is SEHNR and CDR2 FQNEAQ (reference sequence). The CDR3 bases are TGTGCCAGCAGCCCCGGGACAAAGTTCTACGAGCAGTACTTC. Residues: CASSPGTKFYEQYF.

J is TRBJ2-7 and V is TRBV7-9; TRBD2 matches at 12 bases. CDR1 and CDR2 (germline): SEHNR, FQNEAQ (reference sequence). CDR3 length equals 19 residues. The J segment lost 4 bases and the V segment lost 1 base, leaving 14 bases of the junction unmatched. The DNA for the CDR3 is TGTGCCAGCAGCTTAGGCCCCTCTCTAGCGGGAGGGCCGGGGTACGAGCAGTACTTC. This sequence encodes CASSLGPSLAGGPGYEQYF.

This chain connects TRBV9 to TRBJ2-1; 10 bases align to TRBD2. The CDR3 is 16 residues long. The junction had 7 bases not matched to a gene; V was cut back by 3 bases and J by 4 bases. Germline CDR1 reads SGDLS; CDR2 reads YYNGEE. CDR3 region: CASSAEWTSGYNEQFF. CDR3 sequence (DNA): TGTGCCAGCAGCGCCGAGTGGACTAGCGGATACAATGAGCAGTTCTTC. Combining the CDR3 with reference TRBV9 and TRBJ2-1 gives the whole variable domain DSGVTQTPKHLITATGQRVTLRCSPRSGDLSVYWYQQSLDQGLQFLIQYYNGEERAKGNILERFSAQQFPDLHSELNLSSLELGDSALYFCASSAEWTSGYNEQFFGPGTRLTVL.

The gene calls are TRBV7-9 and TRBJ2-1; 7 nucleotides align to TRBD2. The J segment lost 4 bases and the V segment lost 7 bases, leaving 10 bases of the junction unmatched. This CDR3 spans 15 amino acids. Germline assignment: CDR1 SEHNR and CDR2 FQNEAQ (reference sequence). The CDR3 bases are TGTGCCAGCACCCCGGTGGGACTATATTACAATGAGCAGTTCTTC. Translating it yields CASTPVGLYYNEQFF.

This clone was observed once. The chain is built from TRBV21-1 and TRBJ1-5; the table names TRBD1, a call not compared with the DNA. TRBV21-1 is recorded as a pseudogene. CDR3 length: 13 amino acids. For the CDR3, the DNA is TGTGCGATCAACAGGGGCGAGCATCAGCCCCAGCATTTT. This sequence encodes CAINRGEHQPQHF.

V gene TRBV4-1 combines with J gene TRBJ2-7, with 8 bases matching TRBD1. The trim removed 0 bases at V and 3 bases at J, leaving 7 bases unmatched. The length of the CDR3 is 16 residues. CDR1 and CDR2 from the germline V gene are MGHRA and YSYEKL. The chain's CDR3 is CASSQDPGTGRYEQYF. The CDR3 nucleotides read TGCGCCAGCAGCCAAGACCCCGGGACAGGTCGCTACGAGCAGTACTTC.

This clone showed up just once. The genes are TRBV7-9 and TRBJ1-1; a possible D gene is TRBD1 (5 bases). The germline gives CDR1 SEHNR, CDR2 FQNEAQ (reference sequence). The CDR3 runs 15 residues. The V gene lost 6 bases and the J gene lost 1 base, with 15 bases spanning the gap. The CDR3 DNA reads TGTGCCAGCAGGGAGACCGGGGGAGGGAACACTGAAGCTTTCTTT. Amino acids: CASRETGGGNTEAFF.

This clone was counted a single time. Different DNA sequences within this sample yield the same CDR3. V gene TRBV28 combines with J gene TRBJ1-2; D might be TRBD1 (5 bases). From germline, CDR1 is MDHEN and CDR2 SYDVKM. The CDR3 has 14 amino acids. Trimming stripped 2 bases from V and 0 bases from J, with 7 bases between. The CDR3 sequence is CASSLRGTNYGYTF. Here the CDR3 DNA reads TGTGCCAGCAGTTTACGGGGGACTAACTATGGCTACACCTTC.

Comments on this clone: Other DNA sequences from this sample encode an identical CDR3 as well. The V gene is TRBV7-9, the J gene TRBJ2-7; TRBD2 aligns across 7 bases. V trimming: 4 bases; J trimming: 2 bases; junction bases outside the gene matches: 11. The CDR3 has 16 residues. Germline CDR1 SEHNR, CDR2 FQNEAQ (reference sequence). As DNA, the CDR3 is TGTGCCAGCAGCTATCACACGGGGCTAGCGGCCTACGAGCAGTACTTC. Translated: CASSYHTGLAAYEQYF. Filled out from reference TRBV7-9 and TRBJ2-7, the complete variable domain reads DTGVSQNPRHKITKRGQNVTFRCDPISEHNRLYWYRQTLGQGPEFLTYFQNEAQLEKSRLLSDRFSAERPKGSFSTLEIQRTEQGDSAMYLCASSYHTGLAAYEQYFGPGTRLTVT.

The chain uses TRBV27 and TRBJ2-5; 14 nucleotides line up with TRBD2. Germline lookup yields CDR1 MNHEY and CDR2 SMNVEV (reference sequence). This CDR3 spans 17 amino acids. J lost 5 bases, V lost 1 base, and 6 bases had no gene match. The CDR3 reads CASSLFSGLAGVETQYF. Here the CDR3 DNA reads TGTGCCAGCAGTTTATTCTCGGGACTAGCGGGAGTTGAGACCCAGTACTTC.

This clone has only one observation. V is TRBV6-5 and J is TRBJ1-1; D not certain. Trimming removed 2 bases from V and 1 base from J, with 11 bases in between. CDR1 and CDR2 (germline): MNHEY, SVGAGI. The CDR3 contains 15 residues. The CDR3 spells CASSYAPGGNTEAFF. The CDR3 DNA follows: TGTGCCAGCAGTTACGCGCCGGGTGGGAACACTGAAGCTTTCTTT.

The gene calls are TRBV7-9 and TRBJ1-4; D possibly corresponds to TRBD1 (6 bases). Germline-derived CDR1 and CDR2 are SEHNR and FQNEAQ (reference sequence). The V gene lost 7 bases and the J gene lost 7 bases, with 13 bases spanning the gap. This CDR3 has 13 amino acids. In nucleotides, the CDR3 is TGTGCCAGCACGGGTCAAGGGGGTGAAAAACTGTTTTTT. Amino acid sequence: CASTGQGGEKLFF.

The chain joins TRBV7-8 to TRBJ2-7; D is undetermined. V gave up 5 bases and J gave up 2 bases, with 7 bases separating them. There are 12 residues in the CDR3. Germline V gene data show CDR1 as SGHVS and CDR2 as FQNEAQ. The CDR3 spells CASSLTTYEQYF. DNA of the CDR3: TGTGCCAGCAGCCTTACTACCTACGAGCAGTACTTC.

The rearrangement links TRBV5-1 to TRBJ1-1, with 12 bases fitting TRBD1. This CDR3 spans 15 amino acids. V was pared by 5 bases and J by 5 bases, with 7 bases of the junction left unmatched. CDR1 is SGHRS and CDR2 is YFSETQ in the germline V gene. CDR3 DNA: TGCGCCAGCAGGTCGGGACAGGGGGCTGAAACTGAAGCTTTCTTT. This encodes CASRSGQGAETEAFF. The entire variable domain, with the rest obtained from reference TRBV5-1 and TRBJ1-1, is as follows: KAGVTQTPRYLIKTRGQQVTLSCSPISGHRSVSWYQQTPGQGLQFLFEYFSETQRNKGNFPGRFSGRQFSNSRSEMNVSTLELGDSALYLCASRSGQGAETEAFFGQGTRLTVV.

The V gene is TRBV28, the J gene TRBJ1-3; 11 bases align to TRBD1. The CDR3 consists of 17 residues. The germline CDR1 and CDR2 sequences are MDHEN and SYDVKM. J lost 3 bases, V lost 6 bases, and 10 bases had no gene match. Here the CDR3 DNA reads TGTGCCAGCAGGGGGGCGCCCGGGACAGGGGGTGGAAACACCATATATTTT. Its protein is CASRGAPGTGGGNTIYF.

DNA for the CDR3: TGTGCCAGCAGTGAAGAGGGAGTTCAGCCCCAGCATTTT. It specifies CASSEEGVQPQHF. The V call is TRBV6-1, the J call TRBJ1-5; D unclear. V was clipped by 1 base and J by 6 bases, with 7 bases between them. From germline, CDR1 is MNHNS and CDR2 SASEGT. This CDR3 is built from 13 residues.

On this clone itself: Distinct nucleotide sequences in the sample also encode this CDR3. This chain connects TRBV2 to TRBJ2-7, with TRBD1 matching 12 bases. V lost 6 bases, J lost 7 bases, and 4 bases stayed unmatched. Looked up from germline, CDR1 is SNHLY and CDR2 is FYNNEI. The CDR3 loop spans 13 amino acids. The CDR3 spells CASRGQGAGEQYF. The CDR3 nucleotides are TGTGCCAGCAGGGGACAGGGGGCTGGTGAGCAGTACTTC.

J is TRBJ2-1 and V is TRBV21-1; TRBD2, the table's D call, was not compared with the DNA. TRBV21-1 is a pseudogene locus. The CDR3 spans 21 residues. The CDR3 loop is CASSKEGQFQILAGVRNEQFF. DNA for the CDR3: TGTGCCAGCAGCAAAGAGGGACAGTTCCAAATACTAGCGGGGGTGAGGAATGAGCAGTTCTTC.

The genes are TRBV30 and TRBJ2-1, with D maybe TRBD2 (5 bases). Trimming shortened V by 2 bases and J by 8 bases, and 16 bases separated the two germline ends. This CDR3 comprises 14 residues. Germline CDR1 GTSNPN, CDR2 SVGIG (reference sequence). The CDR3 protein is CAWSLGVLVDEQFF. The CDR3 coding sequence is TGTGCCTGGAGTCTGGGAGTTTTAGTCGATGAGCAGTTCTTC. Full variable domain (missing parts from reference TRBV30 and TRBJ2-1): SQTIHQWPATLVQPVGSPLSLECTVEGTSNPNLYWYRQAAGRGLQLLFYSVGIGQISSEVPQNLSASRPQDRQFILSSKKLLLSDSGFYLCAWSLGVLVDEQFFGPGTRLTVL.

The rearrangement links TRBV11-2 to TRBJ1-1, with 9 bases that match TRBD1. V lost 4 bases, J lost 4 bases, and 10 bases stayed unmatched. The CDR3 is 16 residues long. The germline CDR1 and CDR2 sequences are SGHAT and FQNNGV. The CDR3 reads CASSSLSGTGFTEAFF. CDR3 nucleotides: TGTGCCAGCAGCTCTTTGTCCGGGACAGGGTTCACTGAAGCTTTCTTT.

The V and J genes are TRBV28 and TRBJ1-5; no firm D call. CDR3 length: 12 residues. V lost 7 bases to trimming and J lost 7 bases, with 11 bases between them. Germline values: CDR1 MDHEN, CDR2 SYDVKM. Here the CDR3 reads CASNRGRQPQHF. The CDR3 DNA reads TGTGCCAGCAACCGGGGTAGGCAGCCCCAGCATTTT.

This chain uses TRBV19 with TRBJ1-2; 9 bases are shared with TRBD1. CDR1 and CDR2 (germline): LNHDA, SQIVND (reference sequence). The CDR3 has 14 residues. Unmatched junction bases numbered 15, after V lost 11 bases and J lost 8 bases. CDR3 in amino acids: CAGSEDRGGSGYTF. Here the CDR3 DNA reads TGTGCCGGGAGTGAGGACAGGGGAGGATCGGGCTACACCTTC.

This chain connects TRBV7-2 to TRBJ2-7, with D possibly being TRBD1 (5 bases). The V gene's germline CDR1 is SGHTA and CDR2 FQGNSA. The CDR3 has 16 residues. The germline V and J ends were trimmed by 3 bases and 0 bases, with 15 bases remaining between them. This CDR3 reads CASSFPETEVSYEQYF. The DNA of the CDR3 is TGTGCCAGCAGCTTCCCGGAGACAGAGGTCTCCTACGAGCAGTACTTC.

The chain employs TRBV5-4 and TRBJ2-1, with D unclear. The CDR3 totals 11 residues. V lost 4 bases to trimming and J lost 9 bases, with 8 bases between them. Germline loops: CDR1 SGHNT, CDR2 YYREEE (reference sequence). CDR3 sequence reads: CASSLLSEQFF. Here the CDR3 DNA reads TGTGCCAGCAGCCTACTAAGTGAGCAGTTCTTC.

In this sample, this clone turned up once. This chain uses TRBV7-8 with TRBJ2-3; D remains ambiguous. The CDR3 runs 14 residues. Looked up from germline, CDR1 is SGHVS and CDR2 is FQNEAQ. Trimming cost V 7 bases and J 0 bases, with 11 bases left between them. DNA for the CDR3: TGTGCCAGCATACGTATTACTAGCACAGATACGCAGTATTTT. The encoded protein is CASIRITSTDTQYF.

This chain uses TRBV5-4 with TRBJ2-6, with a tentative D call TRBD1 (5 bases). The length of the CDR3 is 15 residues. The germline gives CDR1 SGHNT, CDR2 YYREEE (reference sequence). The ends were cut back, 0 bases at V and 2 bases at J, with 6 bases in the middle. CDR3 in amino acids: CASSLARAGANVLTF. The CDR3 DNA reads as TGTGCCAGCAGCTTGGCCAGGGCTGGGGCCAACGTCCTGACTTTC.

The gene calls are TRBV7-9 and TRBJ1-1; D perhaps matches TRBD1 (5 bases). Germline V gene data show CDR1 as SEHNR and CDR2 as FQNEAQ (reference sequence). CDR3 length: 13 amino acids. Between the trimmed V and J ends, which lost 5 bases and 4 bases, there was a span of 11 bases. The CDR3 DNA reads as TGTGCCAGCAGCCTAGGACAAACCACTGAAGCTTTCTTT. Its protein product is CASSLGQTTEAFF. Complete variable domain (other parts from reference TRBV7-9 and TRBJ1-1): DTGVSQNPRHKITKRGQNVTFRCDPISEHNRLYWYRQTLGQGPEFLTYFQNEAQLEKSRLLSDRFSAERPKGSFSTLEIQRTEQGDSAMYLCASSLGQTTEAFFGQGTRLTVV.

Only a few counts were recorded for this clone. This chain's CDR3 is CASSPRSGNSYEQYF. The CDR3 DNA sequence: TGTGCCAGCAGCCCCCGTAGCGGGAACTCCTACGAGCAGTACTTC. The rearrangement joins TRBV11-3 to TRBJ2-7; 8 positions agree with TRBD2. Germline V gene data show CDR1 as SGHNT and CDR2 as YENEEA. J was trimmed by 0 bases and V by 5 bases; bases with no gene match: 6. The CDR3 covers 15 residues.

The rearrangement links TRBV5-1 to TRBJ2-1; D unclear. This CDR3 contains 15 residues. The V end was cut by 6 bases, the J end by 0 bases, with 13 bases between. Germline CDR1 SGHRS, CDR2 YFSETQ. The CDR3 region has the DNA TGCGCCAGCAAGTTGTCCGGGTCCTCCTACAATGAGCAGTTCTTC. It yields the protein CASKLSGSSYNEQFF.